A selection of T cell receptor beta chains follows, all from one sample in a study of blood T cell repertoires in COVID-19. Sequenced by immunoSEQ multiplex PCR; TCRdb stores in-frame clones only, minus some. The profile shows about 150,000 clones, 88% of them singletons. The sequencing input was peripheral blood. The origin of the receptors is a human donor in a cohort sampled during active COVID-19. Both conserved end residues are trimmed from each CDR3. Each record gives: CDR3 protein, J gene, V gene.

CDR3 protein: ASDRDRDYEQY
J gene: TRBJ2-7
V gene: TRBV6-5

CDR3 protein: ASSFLETQY
J gene: TRBJ2-5
V gene: TRBV12-3/TRBV12-4

CDR3 protein: ASSQVWSGAAYNEQF
J gene: TRBJ2-1
V gene: TRBV4-3

CDR3 protein: ASISDRAVAGANVLT
J gene: TRBJ2-6
V gene: TRBV19

CDR3 protein: ASSQHRDRERNTEAF
J gene: TRBJ1-1
V gene: TRBV4-1

CDR3 protein: ASSGISGNTIY
J gene: TRBJ1-3
V gene: TRBV19

CDR3 protein: ASSPRLAGGSDTQY
J gene: TRBJ2-3
V gene: TRBV5-1

CDR3 protein: ASSNSGTSGYNEQF
J gene: TRBJ2-1
V gene: TRBV7-2

CDR3 protein: ASSSPGVSTDTQY
J gene: TRBJ2-3
V gene: TRBV7-9

CDR3 protein: ASSLDFSSHNEQF
J gene: TRBJ2-1
V gene: TRBV7-2

CDR3 protein: ASSLSGTTSTDTQY
J gene: TRBJ2-3
V gene: TRBV7-8

CDR3 protein: ASSRRATGSVANVLT
J gene: TRBJ2-6
V gene: TRBV6-6

CDR3 protein: ASSPGLAGDHEQF
J gene: TRBJ2-1
V gene: TRBV11-3

CDR3 protein: ASTLTGSPGANVLT
J gene: TRBJ2-6
V gene: TRBV2

CDR3 protein: ASSELGTGSSYNEQF
J gene: TRBJ2-1
V gene: TRBV9

CDR3 protein: ATTGGAFMNTEAF
J gene: TRBJ1-1
V gene: TRBV6-5

CDR3 protein: ASSQDMGRGLEQF
J gene: TRBJ2-1
V gene: TRBV4-1

CDR3 protein: ASSQGVAGGASTDTQY
J gene: TRBJ2-3
V gene: TRBV4-2

CDR3 protein: ASSQTGGAGNTIY
J gene: TRBJ1-3
V gene: TRBV3-1/TRBV3-2

CDR3 protein: ATSRDDGYNEQF
J gene: TRBJ2-1
V gene: TRBV15

CDR3 protein: ASSRGGQLYNEQF
J gene: TRBJ2-1
V gene: TRBV7-8

CDR3 protein: ASSLAEGTLSGNTIY
J gene: TRBJ1-3
V gene: TRBV7-6

CDR3 protein: ASSILPTSQLLAGGSTDTQY
J gene: TRBJ2-3
V gene: TRBV19

CDR3 protein: ASSKRTSGGAVYEQY
J gene: TRBJ2-7
V gene: TRBV21-1

CDR3 protein: ATSGTSGNQETQY
J gene: TRBJ2-5
V gene: TRBV24-1

CDR3 protein: ASSARDRPEKLF
J gene: TRBJ1-4
V gene: TRBV19

CDR3 protein: ASSSDRGRTDTQY
J gene: TRBJ2-3
V gene: TRBV7-2

CDR3 protein: ATPPSPGTSGRIKTDTQY
J gene: TRBJ2-3
V gene: TRBV7-5

CDR3 protein: ASSQQLATRGHNEQF
J gene: TRBJ2-1
V gene: TRBV4-3

CDR3 protein: ASSLNRGGSYEQY
J gene: TRBJ2-7
V gene: TRBV7-6

CDR3 protein: ASSIVLYQPQH
J gene: TRBJ1-5
V gene: TRBV19

CDR3 protein: ASSLDRGLGMNTEAF
J gene: TRBJ1-1
V gene: TRBV5-6

CDR3 protein: ASSLAGGGETQY
J gene: TRBJ2-5
V gene: TRBV7-2

CDR3 protein: ASSDLGENQPQH
J gene: TRBJ1-5
V gene: TRBV28

CDR3 protein: ASSEVVSGFGNTGELF
J gene: TRBJ2-2
V gene: TRBV6-1

CDR3 protein: ATSRVGTGGNTGELF
J gene: TRBJ2-2
V gene: TRBV15

CDR3 protein: ASSLLEMGNTEAF
J gene: TRBJ1-1
V gene: TRBV5-5

CDR3 protein: ASSLRPLHFEHRGAV
J gene: TRBJ2-2
V gene: TRBV5-6

CDR3 protein: ASSQQGADTQY
J gene: TRBJ2-3
V gene: TRBV5-5

CDR3 protein: ASSLGALDTGELF
J gene: TRBJ2-2
V gene: TRBV11-2

CDR3 protein: ASSQATPGRGLADTQY
J gene: TRBJ2-3
V gene: TRBV14

CDR3 protein: ASSQGDRGQGQPQH
J gene: TRBJ1-5
V gene: TRBV4-2

CDR3 protein: ASSLIWDSRQETQY
J gene: TRBJ2-5
V gene: TRBV3-1/TRBV3-2

CDR3 protein: ASSPIGEGNQPQH
J gene: TRBJ1-5
V gene: TRBV18

CDR3 protein: ASKDSVSITDTQY
J gene: TRBJ2-3
V gene: TRBV6-5

CDR3 protein: ASSYYTDRSGYT
J gene: TRBJ1-2
V gene: TRBV6-5

CDR3 protein: ATSEPGTGGSDGYT
J gene: TRBJ1-2
V gene: TRBV24-1

CDR3 protein: ASSYPLTSGRTSSSYNEQF
J gene: TRBJ2-1
V gene: TRBV6-2/TRBV6-3

CDR3 protein: ASSQDRTENFMNTEAF
J gene: TRBJ1-1
V gene: TRBV4-3

CDR3 protein: AEQQAGDGNTIY
J gene: TRBJ1-3
V gene: TRBV2